This T cell receptor (beta chain) was recovered during a study of PD-L1 blockade in urothelial cancer. At the level of the study: Most patients, about 85% of the roughly 30, were males with bladder-origin cancer. Reported median T cell count for blood samples was 110,000 to 150,000. Analyses were performed on blood at 3 weeks after treatment start (the second dose) and at 6 weeks.

The CDR3 is 16 residues long. Per germline, CDR1 MDHEN and CDR2 SYDVKM. V was clipped by 2 bases and J by 4 bases; unmatched bases: 7. This table comes from immunoSEQ multiplex PCR, and its TCRdb copy is limited to in-frame clones, with some not included. Altogether 90,000 to 100,000 clones are present, nearly 90% being singletons, with the ten largest covering 1.5% to 2%. The time point: pretreatment peripheral blood. The receptor comes from a man in his sixties with urothelial cancer. The sample in question was PBMCs, obtained around atezolizumab (anti-PD-L1) treatment. The gene calls are TRBV28 and TRBJ1-1; 10 bases align to TRBD1. CDR3 residues: CASSLDPRTGGTEAFF. The CDR3 DNA is TGTGCCAGCAGTTTAGACCCCAGGACAGGGGGCACTGAAGCTTTCTTT.